The 5 T cell receptor beta chains below were found in one sample sequenced in a study of blood T cell repertoires in COVID-19. Some clones are missing from TCRdb's copy, which holds only in-frame ones; the method was immunoSEQ multiplex PCR. This table holds approximately 3,800 clones, roughly nine tenths found once. The sequenced sample consisted of peripheral blood. These receptors were obtained from a man over 45 with active COVID-19.

This sequence joins TRBV9 and TRBJ1-6; 9 positions match TRBD1. CDR1 SGDLS and CDR2 YYNGEE come from the germline V gene. V shed 0 bases and J 7 bases; nucleotides not matched to a gene: 2. This CDR3 has 15 residues. Written as DNA, the CDR3 is TGTGCCAGCAGCGTAGTTGACAGGGGGAATTCACCCCTCCACTTT. This codes for CASSVVDRGNSPLHF.

This clone has only a few counts. The chain links TRBV5-1 to TRBJ2-7, with TRBD2 matching over 7 bases. With V trimmed by 2 bases and J by 3 bases, 5 bases remained unmatched. CDR3 length equals 14 residues. Germline assignment: CDR1 SGHRS and CDR2 YFSETQ. The CDR3 loop reads CASSLIAGYYEQYF. The CDR3 DNA reads TGCGCCAGCAGCTTAATAGCGGGCTACTACGAGCAGTACTTC.

This chain links TRBV7-9 with TRBJ1-1; 8 bases fit TRBD1. V lost 5 bases and J lost 6; bases outside the gene matches: 11. The CDR3 runs 15 residues. The germline V gene encodes CDR1 SEHNR and CDR2 FQNEAQ (reference sequence). The CDR3 DNA reads as TGTGCCAGCAGCGCATTCGGACAGGGAGGTTCTGAAGCTTTCTTT. This gives the protein CASSAFGQGGSEAFF.

This chain joins TRBV13 and TRBJ1-2; D gene ambiguous. The CDR3 length is 14 residues. Germline-derived CDR1 and CDR2 are PRHDT and FYEKMQ (reference sequence). Trimming removed 5 bases from V and 1 base from J, with 11 bases in between. In DNA, the CDR3 is TGTGCCAGCAGCCTACAGATGAGTAACTATGGCTACACCTTC. Encoded protein: CASSLQMSNYGYTF.

The gene calls are TRBV6-5 and TRBJ1-2; a possible D gene is TRBD1 (5 bases). The CDR3 spans 14 residues. V shed 2 bases and J shed 6 bases, with 13 bases lying between them. Germline V gives CDR1 MNHEY, CDR2 SVGAGI. The CDR3 is CASSYAGDGDGYTF. The CDR3, as DNA: TGTGCCAGCAGTTACGCGGGGGACGGGGATGGCTACACCTTC.